The clone carrying this TCR beta chain was counted ten times or more. As yet, its antigen is unknown. The authors made TCR beta libraries by quantitative 5'-RACE with molecular barcodes. A single record per CDR3 protein comes from TCRdb applying MiXCR to the 5' RACE reads. The repertoire holds roughly 670,000 distinct CDR3 sequences, 15% to 20% seen once, with around a fifth in the top ten. Deletions cut 4 bases from V and 5 bases from J, with 16 bases between. Germline CDR1 reads KGHDR; CDR2 reads SFDVKD. The length of the CDR3 is 15 residues. The sample originates from a study of CD8 T cells in ankylosing spondylitis. Overall study results and limits: Typical of ankylosing spondylitis blood, it appeared, was a TCR beta motif of under 10 highly homologous variants.

The V call is TRBV24-1, the J call TRBJ1-1; D unclear. Sequences were obtained from blood, either unsorted or a sorted T cell fraction (not recorded which). This TCR was sampled from a male donor with ankylosing spondylitis. The CDR3 loop reads CATSEDDREGTEAFF. CDR3 nucleotides: TGTGCCACCAGTGAGGACGATAGGGAAGGAACTGAAGCTTTCTTT.